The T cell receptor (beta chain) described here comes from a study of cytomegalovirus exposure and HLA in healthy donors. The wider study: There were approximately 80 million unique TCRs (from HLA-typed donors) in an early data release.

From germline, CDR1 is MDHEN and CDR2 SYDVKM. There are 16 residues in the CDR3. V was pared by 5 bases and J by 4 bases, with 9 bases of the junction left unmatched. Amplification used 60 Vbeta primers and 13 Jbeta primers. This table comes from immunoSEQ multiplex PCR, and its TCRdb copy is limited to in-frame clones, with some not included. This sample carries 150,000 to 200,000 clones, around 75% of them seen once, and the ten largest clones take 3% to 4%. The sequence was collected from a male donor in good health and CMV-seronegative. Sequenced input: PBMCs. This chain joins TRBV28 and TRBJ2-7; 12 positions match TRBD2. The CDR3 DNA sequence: TGTGCCAGCAGTCTTACTAGCGGGAGGCTGGCGTACGAGCAGTACTTC. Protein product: CASSLTSGRLAYEQYF. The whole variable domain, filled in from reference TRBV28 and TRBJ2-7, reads DVKVTQSSRYLVKRTGEKVFLECVQDMDHENMFWYRQDPGLGLRLIYFSYDVKMKEKGDIPEGYSVSREKKERFSLILESASTNQTSMYLCASSLTSGRLAYEQYFGPGTRLTVT.